A selection of T cell receptor beta chains follows, all from one sample in a study of regulatory T cells in long-lasting Graves disease. Each CDR3 protein gets one entry after TCRdb re-called the multiplex PCR reads with MiXCR. Seen here are 450,000 or so distinct CDR3 sequences, about 20% observed once, and the top ten hold around 14%. Sequences were derived from peripheral blood mononuclear cells (PBMCs), sampled when the disease was refractory, from a patient treated with antithyroid drugs. These receptors all come from a female donor with Graves disease. Each CDR3 is given with its conserved first and last residue. D genes are given only for firm matches. Expanded clones get a size class; other rows say once, few or many, or leave the size out.

v_gene	d_gene	j_gene	abundance	CDR3aa	CDR3nt
TRBV11-3	TRBD1	TRBJ2-4	many	CASSSWDRDKNIQYF	TGTGCCAGCAGCTCCTGGGACAGGGACAAAAACATTCAGTACTTC
TRBV7-2	.	TRBJ1-1	many	CASSLLGYTEAFF	TGTGCCAGCAGCTTATTGGGGTACACTGAAGCTTTCTTT
TRBV10-3	.	TRBJ2-5	few	CAIRVQSAQETQYF	TGTGCCATCAGAGTCCAAAGCGCCCAAGAGACCCAGTACTTC
TRBV7-2	.	TRBJ2-5	many	CASSKTAYQETQYF	TGTGCCAGCAGCAAAACTGCGTACCAAGAGACCCAGTACTTC
TRBV19	.	TRBJ2-5	few	CASSIEGGWETQYF	TGTGCCAGTAGTATAGAAGGAGGGTGGGAGACCCAGTACTTC
TRBV5-1	.	TRBJ1-1	.	CASSLAGSTTGNTEAFF	TGCGCCAGCAGCTTGGCTGGGTCTACGACGGGGAACACTGAAGCTTTCTTT
TRBV28	.	TRBJ2-7	many	CASSYTDAYEQYF	TGTGCCAGCAGTTACACAGATGCCTACGAGCAGTACTTC
TRBV14	.	TRBJ2-7	.	CASSLTGTPYEQYF	TGTGCCAGCAGCTTAACAGGAACTCCCTACGAGCAGTACTTC
TRBV7-2	.	TRBJ1-6	many	CASSLTPLTTNSPLHF	TGTGCCAGCAGCTTAACTCCTTTGACAACCAATTCACCCCTCCACTTT
TRBV27	.	TRBJ1-1	many	CASSFGGSGTEAFF	TGTGCCAGCAGTTTTGGTGGCTCGGGCACTGAAGCTTTCTTT
TRBV6-1	.	TRBJ1-1	many	CASSRVDTEAFF	TGTGCCAGCAGCCGGGTCGACACTGAAGCTTTCTTT
TRBV2	.	TRBJ2-7	many	CASSGLYEQYF	TGTGCCAGCAGCGGCCTTTACGAGCAGTACTTC
TRBV24-1	TRBD2	TRBJ2-2	few	CATSDLRLAGANTGELFF	TGTGCCACCAGTGATTTGAGGCTAGCGGGGGCGAACACCGGGGAGCTGTTTTTT
TRBV7-9	TRBD1	TRBJ2-7	many	CASSRRGQGTVGEQYF	TGTGCCAGCAGCCGCCGGGGACAGGGGACCGTAGGCGAGCAGTACTTC
TRBV14	.	TRBJ1-1	.	CASSQGRDPSRAFF	TGTGCCAGCAGCCAAGGGAGGGACCCGTCGCGAGCTTTCTTT
TRBV18	.	TRBJ2-5	.	CASSPPNQETQYF	TGTGCCAGCTCACCACCAAATCAAGAGACCCAGTACTTC
TRBV11-2	.	TRBJ2-7	many	CASSPLGYEQYF	TGTGCCAGCAGCCCATTAGGCTACGAGCAGTACTTC
TRBV6-2/TRBV6-3	TRBD1	TRBJ1-6	many	CASSYPRTGRNSPLHF	TGTGCCAGCAGTTACCCGAGGACAGGTCGGAATTCACCCCTCCACTTT
TRBV7-9	.	TRBJ2-5	.	CASSLGPNTLETQYF	TGTGCCAGCAGCTTAGGGCCTAATACACTGGAGACCCAGTACTTC
TRBV7-2	.	TRBJ1-1	.	CASSVGIGPNTEAFF	TGTGCCAGCAGCGTAGGGATTGGCCCGAACACTGAAGCTTTCTTT
TRBV7-2	.	TRBJ1-6	many	CASSLASQQNSPLHF	TGTGCCAGCAGCTTAGCGTCTCAGCAGAATTCACCCCTCCACTTT
TRBV30	.	TRBJ2-7	.	CAWSVGRRRGEQYF	TGTGCCTGGAGTGTGGGACGACGGAGGGGCGAGCAGTACTTC
TRBV7-7	.	TRBJ2-2	.	CASSPLLGGGGELFF	TGTGCTAGCAGCCCCCTACTAGGGGGAGGCGGGGAGCTGTTTTTT
TRBV6-2/TRBV6-3	.	TRBJ2-7	.	CASSYLDNSYEQYF	TGTGCCAGCAGTTACTTGGACAACAGCTACGAGCAGTACTTC
TRBV6-2/TRBV6-3	TRBD2	TRBJ2-7	.	CASSHRGLVMYEQYF	TGTGCCAGCAGCCACCGGGGACTAGTGATGTACGAGCAGTACTTC
TRBV6-2/TRBV6-3	TRBD1	TRBJ1-2	.	CASSYTGENYGYTF	TGTGCCAGCAGTTACACAGGGGAAAACTATGGCTACACCTTC
TRBV18	.	TRBJ2-7	.	CASFATSLPYEQYF	TGTGCCAGCTTTGCCACATCGTTACCTTACGAGCAGTACTTC
TRBV12-3/TRBV12-4	TRBD1	TRBJ2-1	.	CASSEGQGAYNEQFF	TGTGCCAGCAGTGAGGGACAGGGGGCCTACAATGAGCAGTTCTTC
TRBV20-1	.	TRBJ2-1	.	CSARVTKGEGHEQFF	TGCAGTGCTAGAGTTACTAAGGGCGAGGGCCATGAGCAGTTCTTC